The clone carrying this T cell receptor beta chain was seen ten or more times. The antigen is not known. Between the trimmed V and J ends, which lost 4 bases and 6 bases, there was a span of 7 bases. This CDR3 contains 12 residues. Germline CDR1 reads SGHTA; CDR2 reads FQGNSA. TCRdb independently ran MiXCR on the reads; one entry per CDR3 protein. The sample consists of approximately 100,000 distinct CDR3 sequences, 23% of them appearing once. The sample comes from a study of T cell repertoires in cytomegalovirus infection. Overall study: Shared public TCR beta signatures pointed to both CMV infection and a matching HLA type. Findings and limits, study-wide: Predominance within the ex vivo response was attributable to HLA-C-restricted CMV-specific TCR beta clonotypes. Public TCR beta family frequency separated CMV-and-HLA carriers, including in an independent cohort.

The rearrangement uses TRBV7-2 and TRBJ2-1, with no clear D. The sequenced sample was CD8+ T cells from PBMCs. This receptor was obtained from a human donor in good health (CMV status not recorded). Some clones in this sample may be carry-over from other donors' samples. The CDR3 protein is CASSSRGNEQFF. Here the CDR3 DNA reads TGTGCCAGCAGCTCCCGAGGCAATGAGCAGTTCTTC.